This T cell receptor beta chain came from a study of cytomegalovirus exposure and HLA in healthy donors (dated by TCRdb to about 2017). Study-wide context: According to an earlier analysis of several hundred of the donors, roughly 180 million T cells yielded 95 million to 140 million unique TCR beta sequences and about 300 Gb of sequence data. Every discovery cohort repertoire had been produced on one sequencing platform. Among the approximately 400 genotyped donors, 75% to 90% belonged to the genetic ancestry cluster associated with self-reported Caucasian donors. Donor age, sex, ethnicity and CMV serostatus were compiled alongside the repertoire data. The later analysis used no new phenotypic data to find candidate immune exposures, relying instead on TCR beta sequences and their occurrence across donors. Along with the approximately 600-subject first cohort, a separate validation cohort of roughly 110 different subjects was used. An earlier analysis of some 500 of the donors applied high-throughput TCR beta sequencing to assess whether each TCR beta V gene segment acted as functional or pseudogenic. A later analysis re-analyzed previously published TCR beta repertoires from several hundred donors and added high-resolution HLA genotyping to study TCR occurrence patterns. The T cell repertoires of about 700 subjects were profiled by immunosequencing and related to cytomegalovirus serostatus. An early release that covered some 640 HLA-typed donors contained approximately 300 gigabases of sequencing data and tens of millions of unique TCR sequences. Roughly 5 DR-DQ haplotypes were handled as single units for association and clustering, since linkage in the cohort was strong. Both class I and class II loci were covered by HLA typing, at four-digit resolution. The study was designed to test whether signatures of past pathogen exposure could be identified by cataloging public T cell receptors. The number of typed donors differed by locus: about 620-640 for A, B, C, DRB1 and DQB1; approximately 520 for DQA1; over 600 for DPA1; and roughly 470 for DPB1. High-throughput TCR immunosequencing, statistical association of individual TCRs with disease status, and machine learning were combined to predict cytomegalovirus infection status. Among almost 400 genotyped donors of the cohort, an average of 235,054 unique TCR beta nucleotide sequences were sequenced per donor, roughly a sixth of them non-productive. A later genetic analysis took genome-wide SNP genotypes for about three fifths of the roughly 670 donors and used that subset as a discovery cohort. The investigation overall reported the following: The 87-base-pair reads could not distinguish some IMGT-functional V segments, including TRBV6-2 and TRBV6-3, so those segments were excluded. A later analysis associated about 16,000 TCR beta sequences with specific HLA alleles at a false discovery rate of 0.05. HLA typing was unavailable for some donors at each locus, so association tests used only the typed subset. Sequencing depth was assumed to be roughly uniform across donors in the presence/absence analyses, though that assumption may not hold. In a later analysis, HLA-associated TCR beta chains were found to be more clonally expanded and to have lower generation probabilities than equally common non-associated chains. A further reported finding was that TCR beta sequences accurately predicted the HLA-A and HLA-B alleles for most subjects in the first cohort. The earlier analysis of 587 of the donors excluded roughly 16 rarely observed V segments, including chromosome 9 orphons, because counts were too low. According to a later analysis, parvovirus B19, influenza, CMV and Epstein-Barr virus appeared linked to several top co-occurrence clusters. In both the original and validation cohorts, the classifier was reported to diagnose cytomegalovirus status with high specificity and sensitivity. In an earlier analysis of 587 of the donors, most TCR beta V segments appeared in productive rearrangements about 90% or about 30% of the time, broadly matching IMGT annotations. Strong co-occurrence of HLA alleles, especially DR and DQ, made assigning TCR associations to individual alleles difficult. While some public TCRs were present in many individuals, most TCR sequences turned up only very rarely across donors. Correlated functional status among segregating V segments might reflect linkage disequilibrium, but an unknown experimental factor could not be ruled out. A later genetic analysis reported fewer N-insertions in productive TCRs among donors in an Asian-associated ancestry cluster than the roughly 700-donor mean. The sequencing pipeline was judged likely to have produced a cluster of highly shared sequence variants as a technical artifact. For the cohort, immune exposure information was limited to CMV serostatus. An association between a missense DCLRE1C variant and V-gene and J-gene trimming of TCR beta chains was found in a later genetic analysis and replicated in an independent cohort. According to a later analysis, TCR association rates differed among HLA loci, with DRB1 alleles showing the most associated TCRs and HLA-C alleles showing the fewest. Three of the identified cytomegalovirus-associated TCR beta chains were confirmed in vitro to be specific for cytomegalovirus antigens. The authors suggested that the approach could potentially be generalized to other disease states and immunological phenotypes. The study listed 150 to 200 TCR beta chains as associated with cytomegalovirus. Only TCR beta chains were sequenced in this cohort, and the absence of alpha or paired-chain data limited detectable features. According to a later analysis, most CMV-associated TCR beta chains appeared to be HLA-restricted, and the HLA associations seemed to be driven largely by CMV exposure.

The cohort comprised 666 healthy bone marrow donors. At the time of sampling, every cohort member was nominally healthy, though immune exposures that went unrecorded were likely present. The donor tested CMV seronegative and was one of the 352 seronegative cohort members. A peripheral blood sample was provided by each donor, and peripheral blood mononuclear cells were used for TCR beta sequencing. The Qiagen DNeasy Blood Extraction Kit was used to extract genomic DNA from the blood cell samples. The library came from the immunoSEQ multiplex PCR assay. A mixture of 60 forward primers for TCR Vbeta segments and 13 reverse primers for TCR Jbeta segments was used in the multiplex PCR. Amplification of the CDR3 region of rearranged TCR beta genes was performed with a multiplex PCR assay on genomic DNA. The Illumina HiSeq System was used to sequence the amplified TCR beta libraries as 87-base-pair reads. The authors processed their data as follows. Across the 600 to 700 repertoires, a later analysis counted around 80 million unique TCR beta chains, approximately 12 million of which were shared by at least two donors. To remove PCR and sequencing errors, raw reads were error-corrected and collapsed into unique sequences using a nearest-neighbor algorithm that merged closely related sequences. V, D and J gene segments were assigned by aligning CDR3 sequences to IMGT reference sequences. For a sequence to be retained, a match of at least six nucleotides to both a V gene segment and a J gene segment was required. Rearrangements were classified as productive when the CDR3 lacked stop codons and remained in frame with V and J, and all other rearrangements were classified as non-productive. CDR3 was defined by IMGT convention, running from the second conserved V-encoded cysteine to the conserved J-encoded phenylalanine. The earlier analysis of 450 to 750 of the donors excluded any sequence lacking an unambiguous match to a single V gene segment. An earlier analysis of roughly 590 of the donors called V segments functional above 56.7% productive rearrangements and segregating when the between-donor standard deviation exceeded 5%. To diagnose cytomegalovirus status from the catalog of TCR beta chain sequences, a statistical classification framework was built. V and J gene assignment, in a later analysis, came from comparing TCR nucleotide sequences with IMGT/GENE-DB human TR gene sequences. The TCRdist pipeline was used in a later analysis to assign CDR3 sequences and most-parsimonious VDJ recombination scenarios. In a later analysis, each TCR beta chain was defined by its CDR3 amino acid sequence together with its V-gene family, and reads lacking a unique V-gene family were excluded. As a way to deal with suspected cross-contamination and a sequencing artifact, a later analysis dropped hundreds of nucleotide sequences that were highly shared and had low generation probability. For each public chain, a later analysis derived a clonal expansion index from normalized ranks of inferred template counts within each repertoire. In a later analysis, generation probabilities were computed with a VDJ recombination model fitted to out-of-frame rearrangements, and the resulting probabilities were checked against IGoR. In a later analysis, hypergeometric tests were used to score TCR-TCR, TCR-HLA and TCR-CMV co-occurrence, with a repertoire-size bias correction applied to TCR pairs. To estimate false discovery rates, a later analysis permuted the HLA or CMV assignments 20 times. A later analysis grouped co-occurring TCRs with DBSCAN, adding TCRdist sequence similarity when clustering within HLA-allele-positive subsets. For co-occurrence clustering, repertoires with fewer than 30,000 or more than 120,000 public chains were excluded, along with a handful of repertoires with anomalous nucleotide sharing. In TCRdb, the immuneACCESS table is reduced to in-frame sequences with V and J assigned. These tables do not hold every clone; where another copy was compared, an unresolved V gene accounts for under half, and the others remain unexplained. The V and J calls and clone size come from that table; D and trimming were worked out from the DNA. The table kept for this sample lists around 150,000 clones. Clones ranked in the top ten supply roughly 2.5% of the sample.

Taken from the germline V gene, the CDR1 and CDR2 loops are SGDLS and YYNGEE. The CDR3, from cysteine to phenylalanine, totals 14 residues. The retained sequence is limited to the CDR3, 42 bases, with the frame set at the first base. Turning to this clone: What this receptor recognizes is not known. At one boundary the junction diverges from the germline segment, which might be a read error.

The specimen sequenced was PBMCs. The clonotype comes from a man in his forties in good health and CMV-seronegative. The V and J genes are TRBV9 and TRBJ2-1, with TRBD2 as a weak D call on 7 bases. The sequenced DNA: TGTGCCAGCACCGTAGGGGGGGGCCCTCGGGAGCAGTTCTTC. It specifies CASTVGGGPREQFF. Beyond the CDR3, the reference TRBV9 and TRBJ2-1 genes provide the residues; the full variable domain reads: DSGVTQTPKHLITATGQRVTLRCSPRSGDLSVYWYQQSLDQGLQFLIQYYNGEERAKGNILERFSAQQFPDLHSELNLSSLELGDSALYFCASTVGGGPREQFFGPGTRLTVL.